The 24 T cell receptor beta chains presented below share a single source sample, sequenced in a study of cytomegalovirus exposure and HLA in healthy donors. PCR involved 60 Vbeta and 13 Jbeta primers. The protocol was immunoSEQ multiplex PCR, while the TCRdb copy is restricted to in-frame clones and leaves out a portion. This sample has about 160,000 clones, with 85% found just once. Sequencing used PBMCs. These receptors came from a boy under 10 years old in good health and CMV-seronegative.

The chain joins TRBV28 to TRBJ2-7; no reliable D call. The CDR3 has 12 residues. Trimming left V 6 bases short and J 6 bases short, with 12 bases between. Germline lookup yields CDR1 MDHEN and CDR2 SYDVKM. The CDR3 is CASSHFPGEQYF. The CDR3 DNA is TGTGCCAGCAGCCACTTTCCAGGCGAGCAGTACTTC.

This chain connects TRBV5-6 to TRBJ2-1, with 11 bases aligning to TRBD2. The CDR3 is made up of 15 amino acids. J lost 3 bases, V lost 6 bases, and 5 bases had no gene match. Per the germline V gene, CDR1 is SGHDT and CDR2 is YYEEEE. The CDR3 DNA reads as TGTGCCAGCAAGGAGGGGACTAGCGGCTACAATGAGCAGTTCTTC. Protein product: CASKEGTSGYNEQFF.

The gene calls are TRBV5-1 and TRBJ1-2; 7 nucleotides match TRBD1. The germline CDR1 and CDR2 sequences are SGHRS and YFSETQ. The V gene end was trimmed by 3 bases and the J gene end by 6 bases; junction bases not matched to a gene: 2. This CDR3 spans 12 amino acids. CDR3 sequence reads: CASSSTGDGYTF. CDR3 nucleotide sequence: TGCGCCAGCAGCTCCACAGGGGATGGCTACACCTTC.

The DNA of the CDR3 is TGTGCCAGCAGTGACGGGACTAGCGGGATAGGCGAGCAGTTCTTC. Amino acids: CASSDGTSGIGEQFF. The chain uses TRBV6-4 and TRBJ2-1, with TRBD2 identical over 13 bases. This CDR3 spans 15 amino acids. J gave up 10 bases and V 2 bases, and 5 bases lay outside the gene matches. Germline lookup yields CDR1 MRHNA and CDR2 SNTAGT.

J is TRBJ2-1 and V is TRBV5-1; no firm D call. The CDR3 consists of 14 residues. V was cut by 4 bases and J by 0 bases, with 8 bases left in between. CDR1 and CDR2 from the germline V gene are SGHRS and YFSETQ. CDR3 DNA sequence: TGCGCCAGCAGCGAGCGCCTCTCCTACAATGAGCAGTTCTTC. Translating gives CASSERLSYNEQFF. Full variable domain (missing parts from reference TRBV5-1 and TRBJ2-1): KAGVTQTPRYLIKTRGQQVTLSCSPISGHRSVSWYQQTPGQGLQFLFEYFSETQRNKGNFPGRFSGRQFSNSRSEMNVSTLELGDSALYLCASSERLSYNEQFFGPGTRLTVL.

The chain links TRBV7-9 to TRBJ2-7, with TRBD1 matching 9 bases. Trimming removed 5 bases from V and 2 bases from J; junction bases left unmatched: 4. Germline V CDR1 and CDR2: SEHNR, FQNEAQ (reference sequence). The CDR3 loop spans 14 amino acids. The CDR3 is CASSPDRGTYEQYF. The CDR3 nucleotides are TGTGCCAGCAGCCCGGACAGGGGAACCTACGAGCAGTACTTC.

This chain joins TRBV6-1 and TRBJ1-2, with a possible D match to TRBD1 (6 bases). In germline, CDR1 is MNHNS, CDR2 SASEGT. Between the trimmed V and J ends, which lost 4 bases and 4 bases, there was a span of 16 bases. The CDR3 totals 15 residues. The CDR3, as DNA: TGTGCCAGCAGTGGCGTTGCCGGGACACCCTATGGCTACACCTTC. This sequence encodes CASSGVAGTPYGYTF.

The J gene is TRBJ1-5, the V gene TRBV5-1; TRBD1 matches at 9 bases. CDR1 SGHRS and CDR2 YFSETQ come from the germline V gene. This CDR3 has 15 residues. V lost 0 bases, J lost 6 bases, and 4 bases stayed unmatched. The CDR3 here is CASSLDRGPGQPQHF. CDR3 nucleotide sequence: TGCGCCAGCAGCTTGGACAGGGGGCCAGGTCAGCCCCAGCATTTT.

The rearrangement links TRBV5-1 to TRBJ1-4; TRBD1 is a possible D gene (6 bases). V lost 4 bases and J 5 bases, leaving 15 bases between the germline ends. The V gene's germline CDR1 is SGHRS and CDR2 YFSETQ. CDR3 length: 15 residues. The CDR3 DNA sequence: TGCGCCAGCAGCCTGAGGACAGCATCGAATGAAAAACTGTTTTTT. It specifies CASSLRTASNEKLFF.

The CDR3 nucleotides read TGTGCCAGCTCACTCATTAACACTGAAGCTTTCTTT. Translation: CASSLINTEAFF. The genes are TRBV18 and TRBJ1-1, with D hard to call. Deletions cut 4 bases from V and 2 bases from J, with 5 bases between. CDR1 KGHSH and CDR2 LQKENI come from the germline V gene. The CDR3 loop spans 12 amino acids.

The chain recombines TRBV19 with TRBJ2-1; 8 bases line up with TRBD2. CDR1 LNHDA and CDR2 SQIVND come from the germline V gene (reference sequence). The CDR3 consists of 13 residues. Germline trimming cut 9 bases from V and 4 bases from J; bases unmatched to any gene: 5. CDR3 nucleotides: TGTGCCAGCGCCCCTAGCGGGTACAATGAGCAGTTCTTC. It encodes CASAPSGYNEQFF. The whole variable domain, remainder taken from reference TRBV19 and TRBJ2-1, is DGGITQSPKYLFRKEGQNVTLSCEQNLNHDAMYWYRQDPGQGLRLIYYSQIVNDFQKGDIAEGYSVSREKKESFPLTVTSAQKNPTAFYLCASAPSGYNEQFFGPGTRLTVL.

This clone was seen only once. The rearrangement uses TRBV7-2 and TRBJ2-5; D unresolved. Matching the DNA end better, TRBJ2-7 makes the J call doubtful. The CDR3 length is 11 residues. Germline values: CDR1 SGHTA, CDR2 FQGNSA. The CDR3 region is CASSSNYEQYF. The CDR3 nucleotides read TGTGCCAGCAGTTCCAACTACGAGCAGTACTTC.

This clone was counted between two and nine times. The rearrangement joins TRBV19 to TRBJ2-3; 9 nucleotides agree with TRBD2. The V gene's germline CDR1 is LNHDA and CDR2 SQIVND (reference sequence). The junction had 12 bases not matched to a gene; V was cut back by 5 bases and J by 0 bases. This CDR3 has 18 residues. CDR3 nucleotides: TGTGCCAGTAGTCGTGGTTATACTAGCGGGTCTAGCACAGATACGCAGTATTTT. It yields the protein CASSRGYTSGSSTDTQYF. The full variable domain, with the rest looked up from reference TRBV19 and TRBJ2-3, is DGGITQSPKYLFRKEGQNVTLSCEQNLNHDAMYWYRQDPGQGLRLIYYSQIVNDFQKGDIAEGYSVSREKKESFPLTVTSAQKNPTAFYLCASSRGYTSGSSTDTQYFGPGTRLTVL.

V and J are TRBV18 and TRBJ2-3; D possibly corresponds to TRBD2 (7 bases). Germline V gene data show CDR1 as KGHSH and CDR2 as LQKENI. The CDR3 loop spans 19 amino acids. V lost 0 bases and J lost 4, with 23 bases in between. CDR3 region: CASSPPGWDRGGRSDTQYF. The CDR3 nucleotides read TGTGCCAGCTCACCACCGGGCTGGGATAGGGGGGGCCGATCAGATACGCAGTATTTT. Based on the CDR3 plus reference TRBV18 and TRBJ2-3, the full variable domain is NAGVMQNPRHLVRRRGQEARLRCSPMKGHSHVYWYRQLPEEGLKFMVYLQKENIIDESGMPKERFSAEFPKEGPSILRIQQVVRGDSAAYFCASSPPGWDRGGRSDTQYFGPGTRLTVL.

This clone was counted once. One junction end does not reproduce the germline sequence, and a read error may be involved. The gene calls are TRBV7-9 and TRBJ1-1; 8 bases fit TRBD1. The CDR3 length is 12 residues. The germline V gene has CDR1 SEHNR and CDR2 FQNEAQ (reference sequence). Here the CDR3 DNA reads TGTTCCAGCAGCTTAGTGACAGGGGACTCCGAATTT. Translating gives CSSSLVTGDSEF.

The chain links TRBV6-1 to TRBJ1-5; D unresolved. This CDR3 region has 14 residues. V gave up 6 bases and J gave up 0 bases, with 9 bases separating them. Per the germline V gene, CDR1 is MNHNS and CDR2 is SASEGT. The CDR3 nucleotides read TGTGCCAGCAGCGGGTCTTATAGCAATCAGCCCCAGCATTTT. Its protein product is CASSGSYSNQPQHF.

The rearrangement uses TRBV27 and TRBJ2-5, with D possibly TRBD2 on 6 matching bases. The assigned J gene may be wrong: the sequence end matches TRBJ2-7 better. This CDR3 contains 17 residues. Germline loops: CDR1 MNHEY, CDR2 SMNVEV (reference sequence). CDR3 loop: CASSSLWGSGSSYEQYF. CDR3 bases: TGTGCCAGCAGTTCCCTATGGGGTAGCGGCAGCTCCTACGAGCAGTACTTC.

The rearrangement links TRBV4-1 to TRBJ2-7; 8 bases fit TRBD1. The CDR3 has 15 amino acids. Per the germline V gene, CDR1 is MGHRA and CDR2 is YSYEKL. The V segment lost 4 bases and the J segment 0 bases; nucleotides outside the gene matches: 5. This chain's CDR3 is CASSRDRYSSYEQYV. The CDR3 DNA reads TGCGCCAGCAGCCGGGACAGGTACAGCTCCTACGAGCAGTACGTC.

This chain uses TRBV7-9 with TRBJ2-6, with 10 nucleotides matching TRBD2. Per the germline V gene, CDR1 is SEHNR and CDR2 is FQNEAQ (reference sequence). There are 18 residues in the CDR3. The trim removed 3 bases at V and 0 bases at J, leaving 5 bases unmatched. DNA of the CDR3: TGTGCCAGCAGCTTGTTGAGACTAGCGGGCTCTGGGGCCAACGTCCTGACTTTC. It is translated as CASSLLRLAGSGANVLTF.

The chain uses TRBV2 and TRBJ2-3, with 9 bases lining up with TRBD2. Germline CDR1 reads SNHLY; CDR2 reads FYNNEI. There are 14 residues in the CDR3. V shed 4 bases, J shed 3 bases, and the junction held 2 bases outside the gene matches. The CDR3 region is CASSASGNTDTQYF. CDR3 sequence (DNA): TGTGCCAGCAGTGCTAGCGGGAATACAGATACGCAGTATTTT.

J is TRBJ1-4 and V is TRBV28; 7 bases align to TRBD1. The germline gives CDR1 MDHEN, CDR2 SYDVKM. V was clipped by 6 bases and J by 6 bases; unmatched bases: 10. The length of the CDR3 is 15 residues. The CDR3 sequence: CASRPIGGVHEKLFF. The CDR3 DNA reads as TGTGCCAGCAGACCCATAGGGGGCGTCCATGAAAAACTGTTTTTT.

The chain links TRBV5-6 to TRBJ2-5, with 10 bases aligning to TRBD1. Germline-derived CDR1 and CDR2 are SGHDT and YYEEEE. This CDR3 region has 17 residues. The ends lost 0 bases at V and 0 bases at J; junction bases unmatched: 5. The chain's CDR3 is CASSLEGQGSYQETQYF. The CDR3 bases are TGTGCCAGCAGCTTGGAGGGACAGGGGTCGTACCAAGAGACCCAGTACTTC.

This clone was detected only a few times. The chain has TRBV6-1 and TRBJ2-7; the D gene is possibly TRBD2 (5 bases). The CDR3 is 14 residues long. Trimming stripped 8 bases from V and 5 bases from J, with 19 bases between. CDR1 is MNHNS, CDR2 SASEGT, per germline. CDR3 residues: CASSAWEAVDEQYF. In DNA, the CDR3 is TGTGCCAGCTCGGCCTGGGAAGCGGTGGACGAGCAGTACTTC.

CDR3 DNA sequence: TGTGCCAGCAGGGCCGGGATCGTGGGGGAGACCCAGTACTTC. This codes for CASRAGIVGETQYF. This chain joins TRBV28 and TRBJ2-5; a possible D gene is TRBD2 (5 bases). The V and J ends lost 6 bases and 5 bases respectively, with 16 bases between them. CDR3 length equals 14 residues. CDR1 and CDR2 from the germline V gene are MDHEN and SYDVKM.